This TCR beta chain appears in the sequencing data of a study of molecular identifiers for immune sequencing clone quantification. Naive CD8 libraries used roughly 17,000 to 1,100,000 sorted cells and 10%, 30% or 50% RNA. V was pared by 9 bases and J by 0 bases, with 14 bases between. The CDR3 totals 15 residues. Germline CDR1 KGHDR, CDR2 SFDVKD. Listed TCR primers and previously described methods were used for bulk TCR libraries. Each CDR3 protein is one row after TCRdb ran MiXCR on the PCR reads. The table records approximately 550,000 distinct CDR3 sequences, around 23% of them present only once. This clonotype was observed many times.

This chain joins TRBV24-1 and TRBJ2-1; either TRBD1 or TRBD2 may fit D (5 bases each). The specimen sequenced was naive CD8+ T cells from blood, with Jurkat cell RNA spiked in. Sample subset: FACS-sorted CD8+CD4-CCR7+CD45RA+ naive T cells. The receptor was isolated from a human donor in good health. Some libraries in this study had Jurkat cell RNA spiked in. The CDR3 sequence is CATSPGQSSYNEQFF. Written as DNA, the CDR3 is TGTGCCACCTCTCCGGGGCAGAGCTCCTACAATGAGCAGTTCTTC.